Listed below are T cell receptor beta chains from one sample, sequenced in a study of T cell responses to AZD1222 COVID-19 vaccine. Repertoires were generated with immunoSEQ multiplex PCR, while TCRdb's copy carries only in-frame clones and drops some. The table includes some 120,000 clones, over 75% detected once. Sequences were derived from peripheral blood, sampled on day 0 of AZD1222 vaccination. Receptors originate from an adult in good health. CDR3s include the opening cysteine and the closing phenylalanine or tryptophan. The D gene is left open where the match is weak. Where a row states a size, it is once, few, many or the class of an expanded clone; other rows omit it.

v_gene,j_gene,abundance,d_gene,CDR3aa,CDR3nt
TRBV19,TRBJ2-2,.,.,CASTPPAGTGELFF,TGTGCCAGTACCCCCCCGGCTGGGACCGGGGAGCTGTTTTTT
TRBV10-1,TRBJ1-5,.,.,CASSEVSAGNQPQHF,TGCGCCAGCAGTGAAGTGTCAGCGGGCAATCAGCCCCAGCATTTT
TRBV28,TRBJ1-1,.,.,CASSPGETEAFF,TGTGCCAGCAGTCCCGGAGAGACTGAAGCTTTCTTT
TRBV6-5,TRBJ2-1,.,.,CASLSGGRNEQFF,TGTGCCAGCTTATCGGGGGGCCGCAATGAGCAGTTCTTC
TRBV6-2/TRBV6-3,TRBJ2-2,.,.,CASSYGAGFNTGELFF,TGTGCCAGCAGTTACGGGGCGGGATTTAACACCGGGGAGCTGTTTTTT
TRBV18,TRBJ2-2,.,.,CASSPSTPGRSNTGELFF,TGTGCCAGCTCGCCCTCGACTCCGGGACGGTCGAACACCGGGGAGCTGTTTTTT
TRBV18,TRBJ2-7,.,TRBD1,CASSSGTVYEQYF,TGTGCCAGCTCATCTGGGACAGTATACGAGCAGTACTTC
TRBV19,TRBJ1-1,.,.,CASSFQLNTEAFF,TGTGCCAGTAGTTTCCAACTGAACACTGAAGCTTTCTTT
TRBV27,TRBJ2-3,.,TRBD1,CATTTGTDTQYF,TGTGCCACTACGACAGGGACAGATACGCAGTATTTT
TRBV12-3/TRBV12-4,TRBJ1-3,.,.,CASSFVAGNTIYF,TGTGCCAGCAGTTTCGTTGCTGGAAACACCATATATTTT
TRBV18,TRBJ1-1,.,.,CASSPATTEAFF,TGTGCCAGCTCACCTGCGACAACAGAAGCTTTCTTT
TRBV14,TRBJ1-6,.,.,CASSPDPTGIGSPLHF,TGTGCCAGCAGCCCTGACCCGACAGGTATAGGATCACCCCTCCACTTT
TRBV5-4,TRBJ2-5,.,.,CASSLGGRLLKETQYF,TGTGCCAGCAGCTTAGGGGGAAGACTCTTAAAAGAGACCCAGTACTTC
TRBV27,TRBJ2-2,.,.,CASSLWAGELFF,TGTGCCAGCAGTTTGTGGGCCGGGGAGCTGTTTTTT
TRBV19,TRBJ1-5,.,TRBD1,CASKAGQGNQPQHF,TGTGCCAGTAAGGCGGGACAGGGAAATCAGCCCCAGCATTTT
TRBV30,TRBJ1-5,.,.,CAWSVEGNQPQHF,TGTGCCTGGAGTGTTGAAGGGAACCAGCCCCAGCATTTT
TRBV19,TRBJ1-2,.,TRBD1,CASRAQSTGNGYTF,TGTGCCAGTAGAGCCCAATCGACAGGGAATGGCTACACCTTC
TRBV9,TRBJ2-1,.,TRBD2,CASSPPGLDYNEQFF,TGTGCCAGCAGCCCTCCGGGACTAGATTACAATGAGCAGTTCTTC
TRBV10-3,TRBJ2-7,once,.,CAISATGEQYF,TGTGCCATCAGCGCGACAGGCGAGCAGTACTTC
TRBV12-3/TRBV12-4,TRBJ1-4,.,.,CASSLWDEKLFF,TGTGCCAGCAGTTTATGGGATGAAAAACTGTTTTTT
TRBV28,TRBJ2-3,.,.,CAADSAWSTDTQYF,TGTGCCGCCGACTCGGCCTGGAGCACAGATACGCAGTATTTT
TRBV11-2,TRBJ2-1,.,.,CASTPTQVEQFF,TGTGCCAGCACCCCTACCCAGGTTGAGCAGTTCTTC
TRBV19,TRBJ1-2,.,.,CASSSGGFSYGYTF,TGTGCCAGTAGTTCTGGGGGCTTTAGCTATGGCTACACCTTC
TRBV6-5,TRBJ1-1,.,.,CASSSAGTHTEAFF,TGTGCCAGCAGTTCAGCCGGGACCCACACTGAAGCTTTCTTT
TRBV5-1,TRBJ2-2,.,.,CASSISGDTGELFF,TGCGCCAGCTCTATATCAGGGGACACCGGGGAGCTGTTTTTT
TRBV3-1/TRBV3-2,TRBJ1-4,.,.,CASSPGAYNEKLFF,TGTGCCAGCAGCCCGGGAGCCTATAATGAAAAACTGTTTTTT
TRBV24-1,TRBJ2-1,.,TRBD2,CATSDTGTSGINNEQFF,TGTGCCACCAGTGATACCGGGACTAGCGGCATAAACAATGAGCAGTTCTTC
TRBV10-1,TRBJ2-4,.,TRBD2,CASREPGLAGSF,TGCGCCAGCAGGGAACCGGGACTAGCGGGAAGCTTC
TRBV4-2,TRBJ2-3,.,.,CASSQDRSTDTQYF,TGTGCCAGCAGCCAAGATCGGAGCACAGATACGCAGTATTTT
TRBV27,TRBJ2-7,.,.,CASSIMRGASYEQYF,TGTGCCAGCAGTATAATGAGAGGGGCGAGCTACGAGCAGTACTTC
TRBV5-6,TRBJ2-1,.,.,CASSFLVHNEQFF,TGTGCCAGCAGCTTCCTGGTCCACAATGAGCAGTTCTTC
TRBV3-1/TRBV3-2,TRBJ1-4,.,.,CASSRTEGKLFF,TGTGCCAGCAGTCGGACAGAAGGAAAACTGTTTTTT
TRBV5-1,TRBJ1-6,.,TRBD1,CASSLGGQGNSPLHF,TGCGCCAGCAGCTTAGGGGGACAGGGAAATTCACCCCTCCACTTT
TRBV27,TRBJ2-7,.,TRBD2,CASSPPGTSGRPSSYEQYF,TGTGCCAGCAGCCCTCCAGGGACTAGCGGGAGGCCGAGCTCCTACGAGCAGTACTTC
TRBV30,TRBJ2-1,.,TRBD2,CAWSVHSGNNEQFF,TGTGCCTGGAGTGTACATAGCGGGAACAATGAGCAGTTCTTC
TRBV3-1/TRBV3-2,TRBJ1-3,.,.,CASSQEGVRLSGNTIYF,TGTGCCAGCAGCCAAGAAGGTGTACGGCTCTCTGGAAACACCATATATTTT
TRBV6-4,TRBJ2-1,.,TRBD2,CASSVFGTSSNEQFF,TGTGCCAGCAGTGTATTTGGGACTAGCAGTAATGAGCAGTTCTTC
TRBV10-3,TRBJ1-6,.,TRBD1,CAISLRTGANSPLHF,TGTGCCATCAGCCTGAGGACAGGGGCGAATTCACCCCTCCACTTT
TRBV4-1,TRBJ1-1,.,.,CASSQADRLSTEAFF,TGCGCCAGCAGCCAAGCGGACAGATTGAGCACTGAAGCTTTCTTT
TRBV6-2/TRBV6-3,TRBJ2-1,.,.,CASSYDVALSSYNEQFF,TGTGCCAGCAGTTACGACGTAGCGCTAAGCTCCTACAATGAGCAGTTCTTC
TRBV10-2,TRBJ2-1,few,.,CASSEDPGGEQFF,TGCGCCAGCAGTGAAGATCCTGGGGGTGAGCAGTTCTTC
TRBV7-7,TRBJ2-1,.,TRBD1,CASSLRSGQGYNEQFF,TGTGCCAGCAGCTTAAGGTCAGGACAGGGTTACAATGAGCAGTTCTTC
TRBV2,TRBJ2-2,.,.,CASSEVVTGELFF,TGTGCCAGCAGTGAAGTGGTTACCGGGGAGCTGTTTTTT
TRBV6-5,TRBJ1-2,.,.,CASSHGGESGGYTF,TGTGCCAGCAGTCACGGAGGGGAGTCCGGCGGCTACACCTTC
TRBV28,TRBJ1-2,.,.,CASYRYGYTF,TGTGCCAGCTATAGATATGGCTACACCTTC
TRBV19,TRBJ1-1,.,.,CASSIVASLNTEAFF,TGTGCCAGTAGTATAGTGGCCAGTTTGAACACTGAAGCTTTCTTT
TRBV6-5,TRBJ2-3,.,.,CASSYSSGRPDTQYF,TGTGCCAGCAGTTACTCCTCAGGACGGCCAGATACGCAGTATTTT
TRBV3-1/TRBV3-2,TRBJ1-1,.,.,CASSQVYTEAFF,TGTGCCAGCAGCCAAGTGTACACTGAAGCTTTCTTT
TRBV28,TRBJ2-3,.,.,CASSLGGGQADTQYF,TGTGCCAGCAGTTTGGGGGGGGGACAGGCAGATACGCAGTATTTT
TRBV5-5,TRBJ1-1,.,.,CASSYGQLGAFF,TGTGCCAGCAGCTATGGACAGTTAGGAGCTTTCTTT
TRBV7-8,TRBJ1-5,.,TRBD1,CASSPTGATGQPQHF,TGTGCCAGCAGCCCTACAGGGGCGACGGGTCAGCCCCAGCATTTT
TRBV28,TRBJ1-2,.,.,CASSPIQRWSYGYTF,TGTGCCAGCAGCCCCATTCAGAGGTGGTCCTATGGCTACACCTTC
TRBV6-5,TRBJ2-7,.,TRBD2,CASRGGGYEQYF,TGTGCCAGCAGGGGGGGAGGGTACGAGCAGTACTTC
TRBV4-2,TRBJ2-7,.,TRBD1,CASSQDIGDRGYEQYF,TGTGCCAGCAGCCAAGATATTGGGGACAGGGGCTACGAGCAGTACTTC
TRBV29-1,TRBJ2-3,.,.,CSVEDGGDTQYF,TGCAGCGTTGAAGACGGAGGGGATACGCAGTATTTT
TRBV6-1,TRBJ1-6,.,TRBD1,CASSAIRTGGPNSPLHF,TGTGCCAGCAGTGCCATCCGGACAGGGGGCCCCAATTCACCCCTCCACTTT
TRBV14,TRBJ1-2,.,TRBD1,CASSLRTGTALSGYTF,TGTGCCAGCAGCCTTCGAACCGGGACAGCCCTATCCGGCTACACCTTC
TRBV5-4,TRBJ2-5,.,TRBD2,CASSIGTSVQETQYF,TGTGCCAGCAGCATCGGGACTAGCGTGCAAGAGACCCAGTACTTC
TRBV18,TRBJ2-7,.,.,CASSPGGDEQYF,TGTGCCAGCTCACCAGGAGGTGACGAGCAGTACTTC